This T cell receptor beta chain was sequenced in a study of metastatic and nonmetastatic thyroid tumors. Findings and caveats of the study: The reported finding was significantly higher TCR beta diversity in malignant thyroid tumors relative to benign nodules, in blood and tumor.

In the original processing: The study built a papillary thyroid cancer distant-metastasis classifier from CDR3 differences across clinicopathological groups. MiXCR reprocessed the PCR reads for TCRdb. In this record, the V and J calls reflect TCRdb's handling and not the investigators' own analysis. The table includes around 34,000 clones, 15% detected once. Germline assignment: CDR1 SGHVS and CDR2 FNYEAQ. V shed 2 bases and J shed 0 bases, with 8 bases lying between them. The CDR3 has 15 amino acids. In its sample, this clone was seen many times. Its target is unknown. Ahead of thyroid surgery, no patient had received treatment of any kind.

V is TRBV7-6 and J is TRBJ1-3; D uncertain. This receptor was identified in a male donor with papillary thyroid cancer or a benign thyroid nodule (not recorded which). Some clones in this sample may be carry-over from other donors' samples. What was sequenced was blood. The CDR3 DNA sequence: TGTGCCAGCAGCTTACAAGAAGTCTCTGGAAACACCATATATTTT. It specifies CASSLQEVSGNTIYF.